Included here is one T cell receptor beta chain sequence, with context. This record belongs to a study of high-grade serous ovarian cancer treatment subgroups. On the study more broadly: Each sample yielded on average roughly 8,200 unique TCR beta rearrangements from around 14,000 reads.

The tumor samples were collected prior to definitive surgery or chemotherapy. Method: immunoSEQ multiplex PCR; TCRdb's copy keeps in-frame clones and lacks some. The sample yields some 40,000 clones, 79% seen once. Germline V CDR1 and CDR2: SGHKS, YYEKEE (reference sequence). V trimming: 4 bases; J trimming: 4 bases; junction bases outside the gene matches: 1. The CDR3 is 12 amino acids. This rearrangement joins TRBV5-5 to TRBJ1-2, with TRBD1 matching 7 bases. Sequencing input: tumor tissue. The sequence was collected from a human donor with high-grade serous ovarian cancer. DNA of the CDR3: TGTGCCAGCAGCCGACAGGGCTATGGCTACACCTTC. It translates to CASSRQGYGYTF. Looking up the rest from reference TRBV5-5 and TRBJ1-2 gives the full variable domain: DAGVTQSPTHLIKTRGQQVTLRCSPISGHKSVSWYQQVLGQGPQFIFQYYEKEERGRGNFPDRFSARQFPNYSSELNVNALLLGDSALYLCASSRQGYGYTFGSGTRLTVV.